This T cell receptor (beta chain) was documented in a study of cytomegalovirus exposure and HLA in healthy donors. This CDR3 comprises 16 residues. Germline CDR1 is SGHTA and CDR2 is FQGNSA. V lost 0 bases to trimming and J lost 9 bases; unmatched junction nucleotides: 3. About this clone itself: Its antigen is unknown.

The primer mix had 60 Vbeta and 13 Jbeta primers. Generated by immunoSEQ multiplex PCR, the TCRdb table keeps only in-frame clones and is missing some. This sample has about 59,000 clones, with 75% to 90% found just once. Overall study findings and caveats: The majority of TCR sequences were rare, yet some public TCRs appeared in many donors. A list of more than 150 TCR beta chains associated with cytomegalovirus was given. A later analysis found most CMV-associated TCR beta chains apparently HLA-restricted.

The sample taken for sequencing was PBMCs. The sequence derives from a middle-aged woman in good health and CMV-seronegative. J is TRBJ2-1 and V is TRBV7-2; 15 bases are shared with TRBD2. In nucleotides, the CDR3 is TGTGCCAGCAGCTTAGCGCAGGGACTAGCGGGAGGTGAGCAGTTCTTC. It encodes CASSLAQGLAGGEQFF.